The next 26 T cell receptor beta chains were all read from a single sample in a study of graft-versus-host responses after intestinal transplantation. Their target antigens are unknown. Clones were read by immunoSEQ multiplex PCR, and TCRdb kept only the in-frame ones, dropping some. The profile covers around 120,000 clones, with approximately 95% appearing a single time and about 3.3% taken by the ten largest. The specimen was unstimulated CD8+ T cells sorted from spleen or lymph node cells, collected before intestinal transplant. The receptors derive from a human donor who received an intestinal transplant.

The V and J genes are TRBV6-1 and TRBJ1-4, with D hard to call. Trimming cost V 2 bases and J 11 bases, with 9 bases left between them. The V gene's germline CDR1 is MNHNS and CDR2 SASEGT. The CDR3 totals 12 residues. This CDR3 is CASSEYFDKLFF. The CDR3 DNA is TGTGCCAGCAGTGAATATTTTGACAAACTGTTTTTT.

The rearrangement links TRBV5-4 to TRBJ2-5; the match to TRBD2 covers 10 bases. CDR3 size: 17 residues. Trimming cost V 5 bases and J 0 bases; bases outside gene matches: 10. From germline, CDR1 is SGHNT and CDR2 YYREEE (reference sequence). For the CDR3, the DNA is TGTGCCAGCAGTTCACCAACTAGCGGGACATACCAAGAGACCCAGTACTTC. Amino acid sequence: CASSSPTSGTYQETQYF.

As to this clone: The same CDR3 arises from other DNA sequences in this sample as well. V and J are TRBV27 and TRBJ2-7, with D unresolved. The CDR3 extends over 13 amino acids. CDR1 and CDR2 from the germline V gene are MNHEY and SMNVEV (reference sequence). Trimming took 2 bases from V and 1 from J, leaving 6 bases between them. The CDR3 nucleotides read TGTGCCAGCAGTTTAGGAATTTCCTACGAGCAGTACTTC. This gives the protein CASSLGISYEQYF.

The chain recombines TRBV27 with TRBJ1-2; D perhaps matches TRBD1 (6 bases). Germline V lookup: CDR1 MNHEY, CDR2 SMNVEV (reference sequence). There are 12 residues in the CDR3. Trimming stripped 3 bases from V and 6 bases from J, with 8 bases between. CDR3 amino acids: CASSLGGHGYTF. The DNA for the CDR3 is TGTGCCAGCAGTTTGGGGGGCCATGGCTACACCTTC.

This clone has just a few counts. The CDR3 nucleotides read TGTGCCAGCAGCCAATCGAAGGGGCTAGGGCAGTTCTTC. It yields the protein CASSQSKGLGQFF. The genes are TRBV6-9 and TRBJ2-1; D is perhaps TRBD1 (5 bases). CDR3 length: 13 residues. Germline CDR1 is MNHGY and CDR2 is SVAAGI. Trimming shortened V by 6 bases and J by 12 bases, and 18 bases separated the two germline ends.

The V gene is TRBV6-5, the J gene TRBJ2-7; TRBD1 agrees at 7 bases. J gave up 4 bases and V 6 bases, and 3 bases lay outside the gene matches. The CDR3 totals 12 residues. Germline V CDR1 and CDR2: MNHEY, SVGAGI. The CDR3 reads CASSRDSYEQYF. The CDR3 nucleotides read TGTGCCAGCAGCCGGGACAGTTACGAGCAGTACTTC.

Concerning this clone itself: Compared with germline, one end of the junction differs, possibly owing to a read error. The chain employs TRBV28 and TRBJ1-2, with TRBD1 matching over 7 bases. This CDR3 comprises 14 residues. CDR1 MDHEN and CDR2 SYDVKM come from the germline V gene. The CDR3 is CASSLGGTEYDYTF. The DNA of the CDR3 is TGTGCCAGCAGCCTGGGCGGGACAGAGTATGACTACACCTTC.

Notes on this clone: Other DNA sequences in this specimen translate into the identical CDR3. The chain carries TRBV2 and TRBJ2-5; 8 nucleotides agree with TRBD1. The V gene's germline CDR1 is SNHLY and CDR2 FYNNEI. The CDR3 is made up of 14 amino acids. V lost 5 bases to trimming and J lost 5 bases; unmatched junction nucleotides: 7. The CDR3 spells CASSPQGAGETQYF. CDR3 bases: TGTGCCAGCAGTCCCCAGGGGGCGGGGGAGACCCAGTACTTC.

The chain uses TRBV5-6 and TRBJ1-1; weak D call: TRBD1 (5 bases). Germline CDR1 SGHDT, CDR2 YYEEEE. The CDR3 is 13 amino acids. V was trimmed by 0 bases and J by 5 bases, leaving 8 bases between them. CDR3 nucleotide sequence: TGTGCCAGCAGCTTGGCAGGGTGGACTGAAGCTTTCTTT. Its protein is CASSLAGWTEAFF.

This chain uses TRBV9 with TRBJ2-7, with a weak D call TRBD2 (7 bases). Germline V gives CDR1 SGDLS, CDR2 YYNGEE. V shed 0 bases and J shed 0 bases, with 16 bases lying between them. The CDR3 sequence is 17 residues long. The CDR3 DNA reads as TGTGCCAGCAGCGTAGCTGGGGGGGGCGGACCCTCCTACGAGCAGTACTTC. This codes for CASSVAGGGGPSYEQYF.

This clone was detected once. The chain combines TRBV28 with TRBJ2-1; D not certain. This CDR3 comprises 12 residues. Trimming removed 2 bases from V and 8 bases from J, with 7 bases in between. Germline V lookup: CDR1 MDHEN, CDR2 SYDVKM. CDR3 coding DNA: TGTGCCAGCAGTTTAGGGCCGGATGAGCAGTTCTTC. This gives the protein CASSLGPDEQFF. Complete variable domain (other parts from reference TRBV28 and TRBJ2-1): DVKVTQSSRYLVKRTGEKVFLECVQDMDHENMFWYRQDPGLGLRLIYFSYDVKMKEKGDIPEGYSVSREKKERFSLILESASTNQTSMYLCASSLGPDEQFFGPGTRLTVL.

J is TRBJ2-7 and V is TRBV9; 8 bases align to TRBD1. CDR3 length equals 15 residues. The V segment lost 0 bases and the J segment 3 bases; nucleotides outside the gene matches: 5. Per germline, CDR1 SGDLS and CDR2 YYNGEE. CDR3 nucleotides: TGTGCCAGCAGCGTAGGAGACAGGGGATACTACGAGCAGTACTTC. It is translated as CASSVGDRGYYEQYF.

This clone has at least ten counts. This specimen includes other DNA sequences encoding the same CDR3. The chain couples TRBV5-3 to TRBJ1-1; D ambiguous. TRBV5-3 is assigned to the ORF class and has an uncertain function. The ends were cut back, 8 bases at V and 5 bases at J, with 13 bases in the middle. The CDR3 is 12 amino acids. Written as DNA, the CDR3 is TGTGCCAGCAGCCTTCGGGGTACTGAAGCTTTCTTT. Translating it yields CASSLRGTEAFF.

The rearrangement links TRBV7-9 to TRBJ2-5; D is possibly TRBD1 (5 bases). Per germline, CDR1 SEHNR and CDR2 FQNEAQ (reference sequence). This CDR3 spans 13 amino acids. With 7 bases removed from V and 3 bases from J, the gap between germline ends came to 12 bases. This CDR3 reads CASTLVREETQYF. In DNA, the CDR3 is TGTGCCAGCACCTTGGTCAGGGAAGAGACCCAGTACTTC.

The chain joins TRBV30 to TRBJ1-2; D is undetermined. The CDR3 length is 15 residues. The germline V gene encodes CDR1 GTSNPN and CDR2 SVGIG (reference sequence). With 5 bases removed from V and 0 bases from J, the gap between germline ends came to 16 bases. The CDR3 loop is CAWGGPLGANYGYTF. Here the CDR3 DNA reads TGTGCCTGGGGTGGCCCGTTGGGAGCTAACTATGGCTACACCTTC.

The V and J genes are TRBV27 and TRBJ2-1; no clear D. With 5 bases removed from V and 7 bases from J, the gap between germline ends came to 18 bases. There are 15 residues in the CDR3. CDR1 and CDR2 (germline): MNHEY, SMNVEV (reference sequence). CDR3 nucleotide sequence: TGTGCCAGCAGTCTCCTCCCTTCCAATTTAAATGAGCAGTTCTTC. Translated, it gives CASSLLPSNLNEQFF.

This chain joins TRBV5-7 and TRBJ2-7; D is undetermined. TRBV5-7 is treated as an ORF (open reading frame) with a function not yet certain. Deletions cut 0 bases from V and 7 bases from J, with 20 bases between. The CDR3 covers 16 residues. The CDR3 DNA follows: TGTGCCAGCAGCTTGGGAGCCCCCCCCCGCCTCCGGGAGCAGTACTTC. Translation: CASSLGAPPRLREQYF.

Only one count was recorded for this clone. The chain employs TRBV4-2 and TRBJ2-7; D not certain. The CDR3 spans 14 residues. Deletions cut 1 base from V and 4 bases from J, with 11 bases between. Germline-derived CDR1 and CDR2 are LGHNA and YNFKEQ. CDR3 in amino acids: CASSQVSTGYEQYF. DNA of the CDR3: TGTGCCAGCAGCCAAGTCTCCACGGGTTACGAGCAGTACTTC.

V usage is TRBV28 and J usage is TRBJ1-2; weak D call: TRBD1 (5 bases). The V end was cut by 2 bases, the J end by 1 base, with 14 bases between. The CDR3 is 16 residues long. Germline values: CDR1 MDHEN, CDR2 SYDVKM. The CDR3 sequence is CASSLGSGIHNYGYTF. CDR3 DNA: TGTGCCAGCAGTTTAGGGTCAGGGATCCATAACTATGGCTACACCTTC.

A remark on this clone: Other DNA sequences in the same sample also yield this CDR3. V gene TRBV28 combines with J gene TRBJ2-7; D is uncertain. Looked up from germline, CDR1 is MDHEN and CDR2 is SYDVKM. The ends were cut back, 5 bases at V and 4 bases at J, with 6 bases in the middle. The CDR3 is 11 amino acids. CDR3 sequence (DNA): TGTGCCAGCAGTACCTATTACGAGCAGTACTTC. Its translation is CASSTYYEQYF.

This chain uses TRBV28 with TRBJ2-5; 7 bases map to TRBD2. Gene TRBJ2-7 matches the end of the DNA better, so the J call may be wrong. Looked up from germline, CDR1 is MDHEN and CDR2 is SYDVKM. The CDR3 spans 14 residues. DNA of the CDR3: TGTGCCAGCAGTTTGCTTCGGGGGGCCTACGAGCAGTACTTC. This translates into CASSLLRGAYEQYF.

V is TRBV6-6 and J is TRBJ1-5; a weak D match, TRBD1 (5 bases). Germline CDR1 MNHNY, CDR2 SVGAGI (reference sequence). CDR3 size: 13 residues. V lost 7 bases, J lost 5 bases, and 12 bases lay in between. Written as DNA, the CDR3 is TGTGCCAGCACCCTGGGACGGGATCAGCCCCAGCATTTT. It specifies CASTLGRDQPQHF.

This clone was picked up a small number of times. This sequence is one base from a far larger clone and is likely a read error. Distinct nucleotide sequences in the sample also encode this CDR3. This sequence joins TRBV9 and TRBJ1-1; D is unresolved. The V gene lost 4 bases and the J gene lost 5 bases, with 9 bases spanning the gap. CDR1 SGDLS and CDR2 YYNGEE come from the germline V gene. The CDR3 covers 12 residues. The CDR3 nucleotides are TGTGCCAGCAGCTTGAGAGGGACTGAAGCTTTCTTT. This translates into CASSLRGTEAFF. The whole variable domain, filled in from reference TRBV9 and TRBJ1-1, reads DSGVTQTPKHLITATGQRVTLRCSPRSGDLSVYWYQQSLDQGLQFLIQYYNGEERAKGNILERFSAQQFPDLHSELNLSSLELGDSALYFCASSLRGTEAFFGQGTRLTVV.

The V gene is TRBV11-2, the J gene TRBJ1-6; D not certain. V lost 5 bases to trimming and J lost 0 bases, with 8 bases between them. This CDR3 region has 15 residues. The germline V gene has CDR1 SGHAT and CDR2 FQNNGV. CDR3 amino acids: CASSEAHSYNSPLHF. The CDR3 coding sequence is TGTGCCAGCAGCGAGGCCCACTCCTATAATTCACCCCTCCACTTT.

The rearrangement uses TRBV28 and TRBJ1-1; D may be TRBD1 (5 bases). The V gene lost 11 bases and the J gene lost 0 bases, with 10 bases spanning the gap. The germline gives CDR1 MDHEN, CDR2 SYDVKM. The length of the CDR3 is 12 residues. CDR3 amino acids: CAAGGVNTEAFF. CDR3 DNA sequence: TGTGCCGCCGGGGGGGTGAACACTGAAGCTTTCTTT.

This clone was recorded only once. V usage is TRBV9 and J usage is TRBJ1-3; D is ambiguous. Trimming took off 3 bases at V and 3 bases at J, with 13 bases between the two ends. This CDR3 is built from 15 residues. Germline V CDR1 and CDR2: SGDLS, YYNGEE. The CDR3: CASSATLMFGNTIYF. Here the CDR3 DNA reads TGTGCCAGCAGCGCGACCCTGATGTTTGGAAACACCATATATTTT.